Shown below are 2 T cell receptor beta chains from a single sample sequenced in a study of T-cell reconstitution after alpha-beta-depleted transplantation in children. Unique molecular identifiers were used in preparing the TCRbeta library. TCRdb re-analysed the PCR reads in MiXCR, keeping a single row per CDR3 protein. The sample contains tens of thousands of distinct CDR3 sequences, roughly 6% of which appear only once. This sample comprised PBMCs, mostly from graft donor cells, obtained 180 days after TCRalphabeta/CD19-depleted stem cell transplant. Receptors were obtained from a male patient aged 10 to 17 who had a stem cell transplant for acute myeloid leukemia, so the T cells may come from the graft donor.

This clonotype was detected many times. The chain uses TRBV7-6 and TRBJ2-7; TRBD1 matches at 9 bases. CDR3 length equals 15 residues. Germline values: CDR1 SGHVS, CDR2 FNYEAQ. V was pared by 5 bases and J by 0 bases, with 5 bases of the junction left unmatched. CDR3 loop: CASSAGTGSSYEQYF. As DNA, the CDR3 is TGTGCCAGCAGCGCAGGGACAGGGAGCTCCTACGAGCAGTACTTC.

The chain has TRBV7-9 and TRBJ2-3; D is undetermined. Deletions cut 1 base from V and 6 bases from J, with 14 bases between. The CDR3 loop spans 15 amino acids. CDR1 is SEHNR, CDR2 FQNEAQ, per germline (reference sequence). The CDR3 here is CASSLVWTDRDTQYF. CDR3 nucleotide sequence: TGTGCCAGCAGCTTAGTGTGGACCGATCGGGATACGCAGTATTTT.